This T cell receptor beta chain was sequenced during a study of blood T cell repertoires in COVID-19. Turning to the study itself: Spain, Italy and the United States supplied samples that represented acute and convalescent COVID-19. PBMCs, B-cell-depleted T cells, or T cells were the source of the cDNA or gDNA that made up the material.

Per the original methods: Amplified reference gene primers provided the basis for estimating nucleated cell counts. Sequencing was performed with immunoSEQ multiplex PCR; in TCRdb, only in-frame clones are kept and a portion is missing. For V, J and clone size, that table is used; D and trimming come from the DNA. The sample holds 200,000 or so clones, around 86% seen once. The sequence derives from a man aged 45-65 years with acute or convalescent COVID-19. The material sequenced was peripheral blood.

The CDR3 DNA follows: TGCGCCAGCAGCTTGGAAGCCAGGCTGTCCGAAAAACTGTTTTTT. Amino acids: CASSLEARLSEKLFF. This sequence joins TRBV5-1 and TRBJ1-4; D is uncertain. Germline loops: CDR1 SGHRS, CDR2 YFSETQ. The CDR3 has 15 amino acids. Trimming removed 0 bases at V and 8 bases at J, with 14 bases between.